This TCR beta chain is from a study of coeliac disease. Overall study results and limits: Intraepithelial and lamina propria fractions were not highly pure. Active celiac intraepithelial and lamina propria samples had lower TRB and TRG clonality than control samples.

A remark on this clone: Its antigen remains unknown.

Assay used: immunoSEQ multiplex PCR; TCRdb lists only in-frame clones, some missing. The sample yields 5,500 to 7,000 clones, around 68% seen once. CDR3 length equals 15 residues. Germline V gene sequence: CDR1 MNHNS, CDR2 SASEGT. Losses at the gene ends were 5 bases for V and 4 bases for J; bases not matched to a gene: 7. The chain is built from TRBV6-1 and TRBJ2-1; TRBD1 aligns across 8 bases. The sequencing input was lymphocytes from the gut lamina propria. This TCR was recovered from a man between 65 and 79 years old with active celiac disease. The DNA for the CDR3 is TGTGCCAGCAGTCGTTCGGGACAGGTTTACAATGAGCAGTTCTTC. Its protein is CASSRSGQVYNEQFF.